This is a list of T cell receptor beta chains from one sample in a study of cytomegalovirus exposure and HLA in healthy donors. TCRdb keeps only in-frame clones here, not all; method: immunoSEQ multiplex PCR. The table has 100,000 to 150,000 clones, over 70% seen once. Sequenced: PBMCs. These receptors all come from a man between 18 and 35 years old in good health and CMV-seropositive. Both conserved end residues are part of each CDR3. D genes are given only for firm matches. Size tells how often a clone was seen (once, few, many) or the class of an expanded clone, and some rows leave it out.

- - TRBJ2-3 TRBV30 TGTGCCTGGAGTGTAATAGCCACAGATACGCAGTATTTT CAWSVIATDTQYF
TRBD2 once TRBJ2-3 TRBV4-3 TGCGCCAGCAGCCAAGATCAAACAATCGGACTAGCGGGGTTTTCTAGCACAGATACGCAGTATTTT CASSQDQTIGLAGFSSTDTQYF
TRBD2 - TRBJ2-3 TRBV18 TGTGCCAGCTCAGGGACTAGCGGCACAGATACGCAGTATTTT CASSGTSGTDTQYF
- - TRBJ2-5 TRBV15 TGTGCCACCAGCCGGGGGATGACCCAAGAGACCCAGTACTTC CATSRGMTQETQYF
TRBD2 once TRBJ2-2 TRBV2 TGTGCCAGCAGTGAATTTCGGACTAGCGGGGGGGGCTCTACCGGGGAGCTGTTTTTT CASSEFRTSGGGSTGELFF
TRBD2 - TRBJ2-7 TRBV7-9 TGTGCCACGCAAGCGGGAGACTCTGTGTCGGAGTACTTC CATQAGDSVSEYF
- - TRBJ2-7 TRBV7-2 TGTGCCAGCAGCTTAAATACAGTGCTGTACGAGCAGTACTTC CASSLNTVLYEQYF
TRBD2 - TRBJ2-5 TRBV5-4 TGTGCCAGCAGCTCAAGAAGACTAGCGGGGTACCAAGAGACCCAGTACTTC CASSSRRLAGYQETQYF
- - TRBJ2-1 TRBV29-1 TGCAGGGCCGGCGGGATGGGCCCCAACAATGAGCAGTTCTTC CRAGGMGPNNEQFF
TRBD1 - TRBJ2-1 TRBV30 TGTGCCTGGAGCGGGTTGGGGACAGGGTCCTACAATGAGCAGTTCTTC CAWSGLGTGSYNEQFF
- - TRBJ2-7 TRBV6-1 TGTGCCAGCGCGGACAGGGAGGGCTACGAGCAGTACTTC CASADREGYEQYF
- - TRBJ1-2 TRBV19 TGTGCCAGTAGTGAGGGTGCTAACTATGGCTACACCTTC CASSEGANYGYTF
TRBD1 - TRBJ2-1 TRBV19 TGTGCCAGTAGTATATCGGGACAGGGAAACAATGAGCAGTTCTTC CASSISGQGNNEQFF
TRBD2 - TRBJ2-1 TRBV11-2 TGTGCCAGCAGAGCACGGACTAGCGGGGTAAATGAGCAGTTCTTC CASRARTSGVNEQFF
- - TRBJ1-2 TRBV6-5 TGTGCCAGCAGTAGAACCGGGCGGACTTATGGCTACACCTTC CASSRTGRTYGYTF
TRBD1 once TRBJ2-2 TRBV11-2 TGTGCCAGCAGCTCCGGGACAGGGTATACCGGGGAGCTGTTTTTT CASSSGTGYTGELFF
TRBD1 few TRBJ1-6 TRBV18 TGTGCCAGCTCAGGACAGGGGTATTCACCCCTCCACTTT CASSGQGYSPLHF
- - TRBJ2-7 TRBV6-6 TGTGCCAGCAGTTATGCTGTGGCCGAGCAGTACTTC CASSYAVAEQYF
TRBD2 - TRBJ2-5 TRBV19 TGTGCCAGTAGAGGGACTAGCGAGACCCAGTACTTC CASRGTSETQYF
TRBD1 - TRBJ2-7 TRBV27 TGTGCCAGCAGTAGGCCAACCGGACAGGGAGGACGCGAGCAGTACTTC CASSRPTGQGGREQYF
TRBD1 - TRBJ2-3 TRBV19 TGTGCCAGTAGCAAGAGGGACAGGGATGTCCCAGATACGCAGTATTTT CASSKRDRDVPDTQYF
- - TRBJ1-2 TRBV9 TGTGCCAGCAGCGACTCGGATCGAGGTGGCTACACCTTC CASSDSDRGGYTF
- - TRBJ1-1 TRBV19 TGTGCCAGTAGTATTAATTTTGCAGGGTCGAACACTGAAGCTTTCTTT CASSINFAGSNTEAFF
- - TRBJ1-5 TRBV11-3 TGTGCCAGCTCGAGCGGTGATCAGCCCCAGCATTTT CASSSGDQPQHF
- few TRBJ2-3 TRBV10-2 TGCGCCTCACAGACAGCGGGCGACACAGATACGCAGTATTTT CASQTAGDTDTQYF
- - TRBJ2-1 TRBV19 TGTGCCAGTAGCCCATACGGGAGCCCATACAATGAGCAGTTCTTC CASSPYGSPYNEQFF
TRBD2 - TRBJ2-3 TRBV6-4 TGTGCCAGCAGTGTGAACGGGGGGAGCACAGATACGCAGTATTTT CASSVNGGSTDTQYF
- - TRBJ2-1 TRBV6-5 TGTGCCACATCGCGTATACCCTACAATGAGCAGTTCTTC CATSRIPYNEQFF
- - TRBJ2-5 TRBV6-5 TGTGCCAGCAGTTACAGGGGACAAGAGACCCAGTACTTC CASSYRGQETQYF
- - TRBJ2-7 TRBV11-3 TGTGCCAGCAGCCCCACACGAACAGGGCGTACCGAGCAGTACTTC CASSPTRTGRTEQYF
TRBD1 few TRBJ1-4 TRBV5-1 TGCGCCAGCAGCTTGGGGGACAGGGGAGGTGAAAAACTGTTTTTT CASSLGDRGGEKLFF
- few TRBJ1-6 TRBV19 TGTGCCAGTAATTCGGGCGTCGTACTCCGGGGATCACCCCTCCACTTT CASNSGVVLRGSPLHF
- - TRBJ1-1 TRBV6-4 TGTGCCAGCAGTGCGACAGAGAACACTGAAGCTTTCTTT CASSATENTEAFF
TRBD2 - TRBJ2-3 TRBV7-2 TGTGCCAGCAGCTTAGCCGCAGCGGGGACTAGCACAGATACGCAGTATTTT CASSLAAAGTSTDTQYF
- - TRBJ1-2 TRBV12-5 TGTGCTAGTGGTTTGGTACATAATCCGAGTCCGAGCGGTATCTCAGGAGCTAACTATGGCTACACCTTC CASGLVHNPSPSGISGANYGYTF
TRBD1 - TRBJ2-3 TRBV7-9 TGTGCCAGCAGCTTACCATGGGACAGGCCCACAGATACGCAGTATTTT CASSLPWDRPTDTQYF
TRBD2 once TRBJ2-1 TRBV5-1 TGCGCCAGCAGCTTAGGTGGGACTAGCCGATACAATGAGCAGTTCTTC CASSLGGTSRYNEQFF
TRBD1 - TRBJ1-6 TRBV6-5 TGTGCCAGCAGCCGGGACAGTAGGCATTCACCCCTCCACTTT CASSRDSRHSPLHF
- - TRBJ2-3 TRBV13 TGTGCCAGCAGCCTTGGACACAGACGTAGCACAGATACGCAGTATTTT CASSLGHRRSTDTQYF
TRBD1 - TRBJ2-7 TRBV4-3 TGCGCCAGCAGCCAGGGGACAGGGGGCAGTTACTACGAGCAGTACTTC CASSQGTGGSYYEQYF
- - TRBJ1-2 TRBV5-1 TGCGCCAGCAGCTTGAAGTCTGAAGGTTTTACAGGAGCCTCCTACTATGGCTACACCTTC CASSLKSEGFTGASYYGYTF
TRBD1 once TRBJ1-4 TRBV4-1 TGCGCCAGCAGCCACCGACAGGGGAGGGAAAAACTGTTTTTT CASSHRQGREKLFF
- - TRBJ1-5 TRBV14 TGTGCCAGCAGCCAATTCGGGTCAGGGGACAGCAATCAGCCCCAGCATTTT CASSQFGSGDSNQPQHF
TRBD1 - TRBJ2-7 TRBV23-1 TGCGCCAGCAGTCAATCAATTGGGACAGGGGCCTACGAGCAGTACTTC CASSQSIGTGAYEQYF
TRBD1 - TRBJ1-2 TRBV18 TGTGCCAGCTCAACCTCCGGGACAGAGTCCTATGGCTACACCTTC CASSTSGTESYGYTF
TRBD1 once TRBJ2-1 TRBV6-6 TGTGCCAGCAGTCCACAAGAAGACAGGGTCAATGAGCAGTTCTTC CASSPQEDRVNEQFF
- - TRBJ1-2 TRBV4-3 TGCGCCAGCAGCCCTGTCCTGGTTGGCAGCTATGGCTACACCTTC CASSPVLVGSYGYTF
- - TRBJ2-7 TRBV6-1 TGTGCCAGCAGTGAAGCGGCCCACGCGGCCTACGAGCAGTACTTC CASSEAAHAAYEQYF
- - TRBJ2-5 TRBV14 TGTGCCAGCAGCCCGGACAAGGAAAAGACCCAGTACTTC CASSPDKEKTQYF
- - TRBJ2-3 TRBV25-1 TGTGCCAGCAGATCAGGGGCCACAGATACGCAGTATTTT CASRSGATDTQYF
TRBD1 few TRBJ2-7 TRBV7-9 TGTGCCAGCAGCTCCCGGGACAGCTCCTACGAGCAGTACTTC CASSSRDSSYEQYF
- - TRBJ2-3 TRBV5-1 TGCGCCAGCAGCTTGGTTGGTAGCGGAACAGATACGCAGTATTTT CASSLVGSGTDTQYF
- - TRBJ1-2 TRBV2 TGTGCCAGCGCACGAGGGCTCGGTGTGTCGGGCTACACCTTC CASARGLGVSGYTF
TRBD2 - TRBJ2-4 TRBV2 TGTGCCAGCAGTGAAGCGCGGGAGCTAGCGGGAGGGCCTGGGTCCCTTCACGCCAAAAACATTCAGTACTTC CASSEARELAGGPGSLHAKNIQYF
TRBD1 - TRBJ1-2 TRBV4-3 TGCGCCAGCAGCCGCGGACAGGGATACGGCTACACCTTC CASSRGQGYGYTF
TRBD1 - TRBJ1-2 TRBV4-3 TGCGCCAGCAGCCAAGATTCTGCCCTAACAGGGGGCTATGGCTACACCTTC CASSQDSALTGGYGYTF
- - TRBJ1-2 TRBV5-1 TGCGCCAGCAGCCCGCACGCGACAGGCCCCTTCTATGGCTACACCTTC CASSPHATGPFYGYTF
- - TRBJ1-2 TRBV7-2 TGTGCCAGCAGCTTACAGGGTCTTGGCTACACCTTC CASSLQGLGYTF
TRBD1 - TRBJ1-5 TRBV6-6 TGTGCCAGCAGTTTGGACAGGGGACGGCAGCCCCAGCATTTT CASSLDRGRQPQHF
TRBD2 - TRBJ2-4 TRBV6-1 TGTGCCAGCAGTGACTTTAGCGGGAGAGGGGACAAAAACATTCAGTACTTC CASSDFSGRGDKNIQYF